This T cell receptor beta chain stems from a study of blood T cells in healthy people across ages. Each donor had 8 to 10 milliliters of peripheral blood drawn. A sample-barcoded 5' primer and a J-beta primer mix were used in a second PCR of roughly 6 to 11 cycles. Each CDR3 protein is one row after TCRdb ran MiXCR on the 5' RACE reads. This sample carries roughly 1,500,000 distinct CDR3 sequences, around 42% of them seen once, and the ten largest clones take 7.9%. Broader study findings: Per million T cells, the diversity of TCR beta decreased roughly linearly as age advanced.

On this clonotype: The antigen remains undetermined.

Germline V gives CDR1 MGHRA, CDR2 YSYEKL. The ends lost 8 bases at V and 0 bases at J; junction bases unmatched: 11. The CDR3 loop spans 17 amino acids. This TCR was recovered from a woman aged 18 to 35 in good health. The rearrangement links TRBV4-1 to TRBJ1-4; 8 bases match TRBD1. Sequencing input: blood. The CDR3: CASSPTGQAATNEKLFF. The DNA for the CDR3 is TGCGCCAGCTCGCCCACGGGACAGGCTGCAACTAATGAAAAACTGTTTTTT.